This T cell receptor (beta chain) was recorded in a study of shared clonotypes between healthy human individuals. Repertoires were generated with immunoSEQ multiplex PCR, while TCRdb's copy carries only in-frame clones and drops some. The data show about 1 million clones, with about 75% seen just once and 1.5% held by the top ten. Study-level findings and limits: Four donors had 5% to 6% of their naive CD4 clonotypes in common. Naive subsets typically showed greater estimated richness than memory subsets.

This CDR3 is 13 amino acids long. CDR1 and CDR2 from the germline V gene are SGHRS and YFSETQ. The V end was cut by 4 bases, the J end by 4 bases, with 9 bases between. This clone was observed a handful of times. The antigen is undetermined. The clonotype comes from a man between 18 and 35 years old in good health. The chain couples TRBV5-1 to TRBJ2-1; weak D call: TRBD1 (6 bases). The sequencing input was memory CD4+ T cells sorted from blood. Subset noted: CD45RA-negative fraction. The CDR3 region is CASSRDIYNEQFF. The CDR3 bases are TGCGCCAGCAGCCGGGACATTTACAATGAGCAGTTCTTC. The full variable domain, its missing parts supplied by reference TRBV5-1 and TRBJ2-1, is KAGVTQTPRYLIKTRGQQVTLSCSPISGHRSVSWYQQTPGQGLQFLFEYFSETQRNKGNFPGRFSGRQFSNSRSEMNVSTLELGDSALYLCASSRDIYNEQFFGPGTRLTVL.